The T cell receptor beta chain described here comes from a study of regulatory T cells in long-lasting Graves disease. Overall study results and limits: Under persistent disease, TRBV28, TRBJ1-2 and TRBJ2-5 were used preferentially.

Sequencing libraries for TCR beta were prepared with iRepertoire HTBI primers and Arm-PCR of CDR3 regions. A single record per CDR3 protein comes from TCRdb applying MiXCR to the multiplex PCR reads. The sample carries roughly 500,000 distinct CDR3 sequences, 12% recorded once. Indicated time point: newly diagnosed GD, antithyroid drugs for less than 3 months. TCR sequences were obtained from RNA taken from PBMCs. V was pared by 0 bases and J by 1 base, with 13 bases between. Germline V lookup: CDR1 SGHNT, CDR2 YENEEA. The CDR3 length is 17 residues. Comment on this clonotype: Its matching antigen is unknown. With a far larger clone one base away, a read error is the likely cause.

The same specimen was also included in a second study, on T cells in Graves' hyperthyroidism and ophthalmopathy. As that study records: An absence of ophthalmopathy progression within 18 months meant stable Graves' hyperthyroidism. The HTBI primer set served for first-round RT-PCR of the TCR CDR3. Patients with ophthalmopathy were separated from those with stable hyperthyroidism by a 13 V-J model.

The source of this sequence is a woman aged 25 to 39 with Graves disease. The source was peripheral blood mononuclear cells (PBMCs), collected at new diagnosis, from a patient treated with antithyroid drugs. The chain uses TRBV11-3 and TRBJ2-1, with TRBD1 as a possible D gene (6 bases). CDR3 sequence: CASSLDGGRVSYNEQFF. The DNA for the CDR3 is TGTGCCAGCAGCTTAGATGGGGGCAGGGTTTCCTACAATGAGCAGTTCTTC.